The present T cell receptor beta chain was sequenced within a study of cytomegalovirus exposure and HLA in healthy donors. Findings and caveats of the study: As immune exposure information, only CMV serostatus was available.

Concerning this clone: Antigen unknown.

The V and J ends lost 5 bases and 4 bases respectively, with 14 bases between them. Germline values: CDR1 GTSNPN, CDR2 SVGIG (reference sequence). This CDR3 is 13 amino acids long. The PCR ran on 60 Vbeta and 13 Jbeta primers. Assay used: immunoSEQ multiplex PCR; TCRdb lists only in-frame clones, some missing. The sample contains more than 200,000 clones, about 80% of which appear only once. The chain is built from TRBV30 and TRBJ1-2; TRBD1 is a possible D gene (6 bases). This TCR derives from a man in his forties or fifties in good health and CMV-seronegative. Sample: PBMCs. The CDR3 loop is CAWEEGRGYGYTF. Here the CDR3 DNA reads TGTGCCTGGGAAGAGGGCAGGGGCTATGGCTACACCTTC.